These T cell receptor beta chains were read from a single sample in a study of cytomegalovirus exposure and HLA in healthy donors. Sequenced by immunoSEQ multiplex PCR; TCRdb stores in-frame clones only, minus some. This repertoire shows 150,000 to 200,000 clones, over 80% found once; its top ten account for approximately 2.3%. Sequenced: PBMCs. These receptors all come from a man in his thirties or forties in good health and CMV-seropositive. The CDR3 runs from the conserved cysteine through the conserved F or W. A D gene is named only where the DNA matches it firmly. The listing skips clone size in some rows; elsewhere it reads once, few, many or a size class.

clone size	D gene	V gene	J gene	CDR3 DNA	CDR3 protein
NA	TRBD2	TRBV9	TRBJ2-7	TGTGCCAGCAGCCCTCGACTAGCGGGGGACTACGAGCAGTACTTC	CASSPRLAGDYEQYF
few	NA	TRBV12-5	TRBJ2-7	TGTGCTAGTGGTTCCCCCGGGACCTACGAGCAGTACTTC	CASGSPGTYEQYF
once	NA	TRBV7-3	TRBJ1-1	TGTGCCAGCAGCTTAGGCCAGAACACTGAAGCTTTCTTT	CASSLGQNTEAFF
NA	NA	TRBV7-6	TRBJ2-7	TGTGCCAGCAGACGGGATTCTTTGTCCTACGAGCAGTACTTC	CASRRDSLSYEQYF
once	TRBD1	TRBV4-2	TRBJ1-2	TGTGCCAGCAGCCACCTGCGGGACAGCTTAGATGGCTACACCTTC	CASSHLRDSLDGYTF
once	TRBD1	TRBV29-1	TRBJ1-1	TGCAGCGTTGACGACGGACAGGGTAGGGCTGAAGCTTTCTTT	CSVDDGQGRAEAFF
NA	TRBD2	TRBV9	TRBJ2-3	TGTGCCAGCAGCTTACTGGGACTAGCGGGGGACACAGATACGCAGTATTTT	CASSLLGLAGDTDTQYF
NA	TRBD2	TRBV27	TRBJ2-7	TGTGCCAGCAGTACTGGACTAGCGGAATACTACGAGCAGTACTTC	CASSTGLAEYYEQYF
NA	NA	TRBV6-1	TRBJ1-2	TGTGCCAGCAGTGATTCAGGAGGCGGTGGCTACACCTTC	CASSDSGGGGYTF
NA	TRBD1	TRBV4-3	TRBJ2-7	TGCGCCAGCAGCCAAGGACAGGGGGCCAGCTACGAGCAGTACTTC	CASSQGQGASYEQYF
once	TRBD2	TRBV6-6	TRBJ2-3	TGTGCCAGCACTGTCGGGAGGGGTAGCGCAGATACGCAGTATTTT	CASTVGRGSADTQYF
NA	NA	TRBV4-3	TRBJ1-2	TGCGCCAGCAGCCAAGTCTTGTGGACAGCTAACTATGGCTACACCTTC	CASSQVLWTANYGYTF
NA	NA	TRBV14	TRBJ2-7	TGTGCCAGCAGCCCCCAGGAGGACGAGCAGTACTTC	CASSPQEDEQYF
NA	TRBD2	TRBV19	TRBJ2-2	TGTGCCAGTAGTGTTGGGACTAGCGGGGGCACCGGGGAGCTGTTTTTT	CASSVGTSGGTGELFF
NA	TRBD1	TRBV7-9	TRBJ2-1	TGTGCCAGCAGCTTACCGGGACAGGGGGCGATGAATGAGCAGTTCTTC	CASSLPGQGAMNEQFF
NA	NA	TRBV27	TRBJ1-1	TGTGCCAGCAGTTTAAGTGGGAGGACTGAAGCTTTCTTT	CASSLSGRTEAFF
NA	NA	TRBV29-1	TRBJ2-2	TGCAGCGTTGATGAACAGGGAAACACCGGGGAGCTGTTTTTT	CSVDEQGNTGELFF
NA	NA	TRBV7-9	TRBJ1-5	TGTGCCAGCAGCTCGCAAACTTGGACAATGGGTCAGCCCCAGCATTTT	CASSSQTWTMGQPQHF
NA	NA	TRBV4-2	TRBJ1-1	TGTGCCAGCAGCCAAGGGACGGGGGACACTGAAGCTTTCTTT	CASSQGTGDTEAFF
NA	NA	TRBV7-2	TRBJ1-6	TGTGCCAGCAACCCGGGACACTCTTCACCCCTCCACTTT	CASNPGHSSPLHF
NA	TRBD1	TRBV5-4	TRBJ2-7	TGTGCCAGCAGCCGACAGGGGGCCTACGAGCAGTACTTC	CASSRQGAYEQYF
NA	NA	TRBV6-6	TRBJ1-5	TGTGCCAGCAGTTATCCAGGGTGGGATCAGCCCCAGCATTTT	CASSYPGWDQPQHF
NA	TRBD1	TRBV9	TRBJ2-2	TGTGCCAGGAAGGGGGCCGCATACAGGGGTATCGCGAACACCGGGGAGCTGTTTTTT	CARKGAAYRGIANTGELFF
NA	TRBD2	TRBV7-2	TRBJ2-5	TGTGCCAGCAGCTTAGAGGGTTATCTAGCGGCGATAGGCCAAGAGACCCAGTACTTC	CASSLEGYLAAIGQETQYF